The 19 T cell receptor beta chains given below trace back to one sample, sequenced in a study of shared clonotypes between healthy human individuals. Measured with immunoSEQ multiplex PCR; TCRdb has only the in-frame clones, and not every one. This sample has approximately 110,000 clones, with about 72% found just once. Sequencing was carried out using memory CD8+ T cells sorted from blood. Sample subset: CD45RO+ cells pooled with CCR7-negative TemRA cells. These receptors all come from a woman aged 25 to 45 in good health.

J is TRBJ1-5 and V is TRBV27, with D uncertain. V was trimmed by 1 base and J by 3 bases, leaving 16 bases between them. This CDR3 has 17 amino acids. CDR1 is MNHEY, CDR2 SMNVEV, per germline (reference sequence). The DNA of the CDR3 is TGTGCCAGCAGTTTATACCCTCCCCACAGAAACAATCAGCCCCAGCATTTT. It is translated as CASSLYPPHRNNQPQHF.

This CDR3 reads CASSEVAGSGNTIYF. For the CDR3, the DNA is TGTGCCAGCAGTGAAGTGGCCGGTTCTGGAAACACCATATATTTT. The chain combines TRBV6-1 with TRBJ1-3; unclear D gene. The germline gives CDR1 MNHNS, CDR2 SASEGT. This CDR3 region has 15 residues. Between the trimmed V and J ends, which lost 1 base and 1 base, there was a span of 8 bases.

CDR3 loop: CASSQVRRQNTEAFF. DNA of the CDR3: TGCGCCAGCAGCCAAGTCCGCAGGCAGAACACTGAAGCTTTCTTT. The V and J genes are TRBV4-1 and TRBJ1-1; D is unclear. The CDR3 is made up of 15 amino acids. CDR1 is MGHRA, CDR2 YSYEKL, per germline. Trimming shortened V by 1 base and J by 1 base, and 10 bases separated the two germline ends.

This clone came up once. The CDR3 spells CASSSLRAGGPNTGELFF. In DNA form, the CDR3 reads TGTGCCAGCAGCTCCCTCCGCGCGGGAGGGCCGAACACCGGGGAGCTGTTTTTT. The chain joins TRBV11-3 to TRBJ2-2; 9 nucleotides agree with TRBD2. CDR1 and CDR2 (germline): SGHNT, YENEEA. J was trimmed by 0 bases and V by 4 bases; bases with no gene match: 9. The CDR3 loop spans 18 amino acids.

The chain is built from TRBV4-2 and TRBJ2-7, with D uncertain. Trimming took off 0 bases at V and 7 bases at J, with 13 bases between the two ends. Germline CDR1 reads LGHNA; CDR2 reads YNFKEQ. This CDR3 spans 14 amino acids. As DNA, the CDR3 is TGTGCCAGCAGCCAAGAGACTGGAACTGGAGAGCAGTACTTC. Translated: CASSQETGTGEQYF.

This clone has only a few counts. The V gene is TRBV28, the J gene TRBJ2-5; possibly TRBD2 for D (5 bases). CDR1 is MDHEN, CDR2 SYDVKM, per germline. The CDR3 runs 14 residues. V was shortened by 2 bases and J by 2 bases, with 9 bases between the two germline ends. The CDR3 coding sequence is TGTGCCAGCAGTTTAGACCCGGGACAAGAGACCCAGTACTTC. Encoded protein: CASSLDPGQETQYF.

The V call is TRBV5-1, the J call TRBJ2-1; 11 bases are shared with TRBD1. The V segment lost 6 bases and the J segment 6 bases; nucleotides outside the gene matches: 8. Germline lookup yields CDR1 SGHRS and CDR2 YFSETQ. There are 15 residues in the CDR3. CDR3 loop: CASTEGQGVVNEQFF. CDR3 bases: TGCGCCAGCACCGAGGGACAGGGGGTCGTCAATGAGCAGTTCTTC.

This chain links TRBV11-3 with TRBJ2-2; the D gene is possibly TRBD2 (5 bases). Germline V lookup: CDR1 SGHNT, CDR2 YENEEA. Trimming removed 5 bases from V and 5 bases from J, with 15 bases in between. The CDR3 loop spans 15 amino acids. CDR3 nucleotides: TGTGCCAGCAGCCCAACGGTAGGAGGTACCGGGGAGCTGTTTTTT. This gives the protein CASSPTVGGTGELFF. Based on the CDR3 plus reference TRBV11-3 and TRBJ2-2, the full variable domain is EAGVVQSPRYKIIEKKQPVAFWCNPISGHNTLYWYLQNLGQGPELLIRYENEEAVDDSQLPKDRFSAERLKGVDSTLKIQPAELGDSAVYLCASSPTVGGTGELFFGEGSRLTVL.

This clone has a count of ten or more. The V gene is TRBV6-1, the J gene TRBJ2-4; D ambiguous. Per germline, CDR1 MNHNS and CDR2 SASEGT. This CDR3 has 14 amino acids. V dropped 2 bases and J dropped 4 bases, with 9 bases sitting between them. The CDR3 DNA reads TGTGCCAGCAGTGAAATGGCTGATAAAAACATTCAGTACTTC. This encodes CASSEMADKNIQYF.

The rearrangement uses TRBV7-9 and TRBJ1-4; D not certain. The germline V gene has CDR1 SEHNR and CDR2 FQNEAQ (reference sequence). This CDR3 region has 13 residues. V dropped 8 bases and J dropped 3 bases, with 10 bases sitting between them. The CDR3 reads CASRGGSNEKLFF. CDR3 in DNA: TGTGCCAGCCGGGGAGGATCTAATGAAAAACTGTTTTTT.

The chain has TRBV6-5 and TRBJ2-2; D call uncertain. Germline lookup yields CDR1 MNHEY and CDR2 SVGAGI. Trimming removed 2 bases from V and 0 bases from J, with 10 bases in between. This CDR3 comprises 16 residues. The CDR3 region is CASSYGSEPNTGELFF. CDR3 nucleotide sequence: TGTGCCAGCAGTTACGGGTCGGAGCCGAACACCGGGGAGCTGTTTTTT.

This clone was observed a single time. CDR3 region: CASNQVAGGITDTQYF. The CDR3 coding sequence is TGTGCCAGCAATCAAGTAGCGGGAGGGATCACAGATACGCAGTATTTT. The chain combines TRBV27 with TRBJ2-3; 11 bases match TRBD2. The germline CDR1 and CDR2 sequences are MNHEY and SMNVEV (reference sequence). The CDR3 runs to 16 residues. Trimming removed 7 bases from V and 2 bases from J; junction bases left unmatched: 8.

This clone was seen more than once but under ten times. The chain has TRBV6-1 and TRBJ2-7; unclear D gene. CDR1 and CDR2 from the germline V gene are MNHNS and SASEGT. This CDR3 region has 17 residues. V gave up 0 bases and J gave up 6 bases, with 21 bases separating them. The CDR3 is CASSEAGPGGGQGEQYF. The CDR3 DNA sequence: TGTGCCAGCAGTGAAGCAGGTCCGGGCGGCGGTCAAGGCGAGCAGTACTTC.

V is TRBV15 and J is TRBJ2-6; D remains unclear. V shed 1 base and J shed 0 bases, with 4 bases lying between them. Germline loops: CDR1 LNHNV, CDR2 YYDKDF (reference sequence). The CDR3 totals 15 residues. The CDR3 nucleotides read TGTGCCACCAGCAGAGGTGACTCTGGGGCCAACGTCCTGACTTTC. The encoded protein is CATSRGDSGANVLTF.

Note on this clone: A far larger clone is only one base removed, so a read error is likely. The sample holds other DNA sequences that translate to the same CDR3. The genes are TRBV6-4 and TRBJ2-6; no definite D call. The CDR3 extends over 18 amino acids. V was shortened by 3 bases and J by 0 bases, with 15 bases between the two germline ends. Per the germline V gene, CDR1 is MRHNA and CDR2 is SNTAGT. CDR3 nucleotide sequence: TGTGCCAGCAGTGATTCGAGGATCACGGCCTCTGGGGCCAACGTCCTGACTTTC. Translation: CASSDSRITASGANVLTF.

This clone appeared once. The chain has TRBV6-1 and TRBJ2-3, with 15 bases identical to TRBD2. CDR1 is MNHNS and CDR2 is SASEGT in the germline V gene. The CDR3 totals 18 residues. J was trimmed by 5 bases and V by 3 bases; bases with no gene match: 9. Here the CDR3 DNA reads TGTGCCAGCAGTGAGCTAGAACCGGGACTAGCGGGGGGAGATACGCAGTATTTT. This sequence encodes CASSELEPGLAGGDTQYF.

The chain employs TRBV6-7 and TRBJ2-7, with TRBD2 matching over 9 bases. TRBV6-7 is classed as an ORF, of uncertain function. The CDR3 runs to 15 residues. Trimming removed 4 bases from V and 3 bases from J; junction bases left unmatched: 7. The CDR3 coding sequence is TGTGCCAGCAGTTTCCTTCAGCGGGAGGTCTACGAGCAGTACTTC. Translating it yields CASSFLQREVYEQYF.

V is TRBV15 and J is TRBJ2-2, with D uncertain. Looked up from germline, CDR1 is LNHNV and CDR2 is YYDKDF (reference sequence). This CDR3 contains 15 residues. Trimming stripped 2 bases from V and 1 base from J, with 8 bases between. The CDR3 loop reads CATSRITLNTGELFF. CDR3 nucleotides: TGTGCCACCAGCAGAATTACATTGAACACCGGGGAGCTGTTTTTT.

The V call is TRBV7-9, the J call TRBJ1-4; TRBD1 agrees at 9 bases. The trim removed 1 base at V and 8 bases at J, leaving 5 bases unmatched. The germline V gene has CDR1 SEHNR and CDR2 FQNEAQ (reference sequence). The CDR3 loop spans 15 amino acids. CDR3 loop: CASSLGTGDAEKLFF. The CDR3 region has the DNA TGTGCCAGCAGCTTAGGGACAGGGGACGCGGAAAAACTGTTTTTT.